These 27 T cell receptor beta chains originate from one sample sequenced in a study of blood T cell repertoires in COVID-19 (dated by TCRdb to about 2020). Library preparation used the immunoSEQ multiplex PCR assay. Drawn from immuneACCESS, this table holds only the in-frame rearrangements with V and J called that TCRdb kept. Clones are partly lost; checked studies trace under half to an unresolved V gene and leave the rest unexplained. This sample holds approximately 21,000 clones; roughly 88% were observed only once. The leading ten clones occupy approximately 12% of the sample. Material for sequencing was peripheral blood. Receptors originate from a woman older than 75 with active or convalescent COVID-19.

This clone was counted once. The J gene is TRBJ2-3, the V gene TRBV4-2; 8 positions match TRBD2. The CDR3 runs to 17 residues. Germline values: CDR1 LGHNA, CDR2 YNFKEQ. V shed 3 bases, J shed 4 bases, and the junction held 12 bases outside the gene matches. The CDR3 nucleotides are TGTGCCAGCAGCCAGGGCCCGGGACTAGTTCAATCAGATACGCAGTATTTT. Translation: CASSQGPGLVQSDTQYF.

The V and J genes are TRBV5-1 and TRBJ2-3; D might be TRBD1 (5 bases). V lost 6 bases to trimming and J lost 5 bases, with 19 bases between them. The CDR3 length is 15 residues. Germline CDR1 and CDR2: SGHRS and YFSETQ. In nucleotides, the CDR3 is TGCGCCAGCACCAAACTCGTAGGGGTATTAGATACGCAGTATTTT. As protein: CASTKLVGVLDTQYF.

The chain is built from TRBV6-6 and TRBJ2-7, with 8 positions matching TRBD2. This CDR3 spans 16 amino acids. Germline V gene sequence: CDR1 MNHNY, CDR2 SVGAGI (reference sequence). V lost 0 bases to trimming and J lost 3 bases; unmatched junction nucleotides: 7. This chain's CDR3 is CASSYSPGGGGYEQYF. CDR3 nucleotide sequence: TGTGCCAGCAGTTACTCCCCCGGGGGGGGAGGCTACGAGCAGTACTTC.

This chain joins TRBV6-2 or TRBV6-3 and TRBJ2-1; 7 bases match TRBD1. V gave up 4 bases and J gave up 5 bases; unmatched junction bases: 8. The CDR3 contains 15 residues. Germline V gene data show CDR1 as MNHEY and CDR2 as SVGEGT. The chain's CDR3 is CASSSPGTDNNEQFF. CDR3 nucleotide sequence: TGTGCCAGCAGTTCCCCGGGGACAGATAACAATGAGCAGTTCTTC.

DNA of the CDR3: TGTGCCAGCAGGTTCACTAGCGGGAGCTCCTACGAGCAGTACTTC. It translates to CASRFTSGSSYEQYF. The chain links TRBV6-6 to TRBJ2-7; 11 bases are shared with TRBD2. Germline loops: CDR1 MNHNY, CDR2 SVGAGI (reference sequence). The CDR3 spans 15 residues. V trimming: 6 bases; J trimming: 0 bases; junction bases outside the gene matches: 4.

The chain uses TRBV29-1 and TRBJ2-1, with 11 positions matching TRBD1. Germline V gene sequence: CDR1 SQVTM, CDR2 ANQGSEA. The CDR3 has 15 amino acids. V gave up 7 bases and J gave up 5 bases; unmatched junction bases: 10. This CDR3 is CSAPKGQGDHNEQFF. The CDR3 DNA follows: TGCAGCGCCCCAAAGGGACAGGGGGACCACAATGAGCAGTTCTTC.

The V and J genes are TRBV18 and TRBJ2-7, with a tentative D call TRBD2 (6 bases). Germline V CDR1 and CDR2: KGHSH, LQKENI. The V end was cut by 3 bases, the J end by 2 bases, with 11 bases between. The CDR3 is 14 amino acids. CDR3 in amino acids: CASSPGGTPYEQYF. As DNA, the CDR3 is TGTGCCAGCTCACCTGGAGGGACCCCCTACGAGCAGTACTTC.

V is TRBV20-1 and J is TRBJ2-1; perhaps TRBD1 as D (5 bases). Germline CDR1 is DFQATT and CDR2 is SNEGSKA (reference sequence). Trimming took 6 bases from V and 13 from J, leaving 16 bases between them. CDR3 length: 11 amino acids. CDR3 nucleotides: TGCAGTGCAGTAGTGGGGCAGAACCAGTTCTTC. Translating it yields CSAVVGQNQFF.

The V gene is TRBV5-4, the J gene TRBJ1-2, with 9 positions matching TRBD1. This CDR3 comprises 16 residues. The V gene end was trimmed by 3 bases and the J gene end by 6 bases; junction bases not matched to a gene: 12. Germline V lookup: CDR1 SGHNT, CDR2 YYREEE (reference sequence). CDR3 DNA sequence: TGTGCCAGCAGCTCCGCCACAGGGGGCGCGTTTGATGGCTACACCTTC. It is translated as CASSSATGGAFDGYTF. The whole variable domain, remainder taken from reference TRBV5-4 and TRBJ1-2, is ETGVTQSPTHLIKTRGQQVTLRCSSQSGHNTVSWYQQALGQGPQFIFQYYREEENGRGNFPPRFSGLQFPNYSSELNVNALELDDSALYLCASSSATGGAFDGYTFGSGTRLTVV.

This clone was seen just once. In nucleotides, the CDR3 is TGTGCCAGCAGTCCCCCTAGCGGGGGCTCCTACGAGCAGTACTTC. Its protein is CASSPPSGGSYEQYF. The chain uses TRBV28 and TRBJ2-7; 10 nucleotides line up with TRBD2. CDR3 length: 15 residues. V gave up 5 bases and J gave up 0 bases; unmatched junction bases: 4. Germline V CDR1 and CDR2: MDHEN, SYDVKM.

CDR3 loop: CASSLGAGGNEQYF. CDR3 DNA sequence: TGTGCCAGCAGCTTAGGGGCAGGGGGGAACGAGCAGTACTTC. The genes are TRBV11-3 and TRBJ2-7; a weak D match, TRBD1 (7 bases). The CDR3 consists of 14 residues. CDR1 SGHNT and CDR2 YENEEA come from the germline V gene. V dropped 1 base and J dropped 5 bases, with 12 bases sitting between them.

The chain links TRBV19 to TRBJ2-7; 9 positions match TRBD1. The CDR3 covers 12 residues. The V segment lost 5 bases and the J segment 6 bases; nucleotides outside the gene matches: 2. Germline loops: CDR1 LNHDA, CDR2 SQIVND (reference sequence). CDR3 loop: CASSETGGEQYF. Here the CDR3 DNA reads TGTGCCAGTAGTGAGACAGGGGGCGAGCAGTACTTC.

This chain links TRBV18 with TRBJ1-1; TRBD1 is a possible D gene (6 bases). From germline, CDR1 is KGHSH and CDR2 LQKENI. There are 14 residues in the CDR3. Between the trimmed V and J ends, which lost 3 bases and 5 bases, there was a span of 13 bases. The CDR3 DNA reads TGTGCCAGCTCACCGGTGCAGGGGTGGACTGAAGCTTTCTTT. Translation gives CASSPVQGWTEAFF.

The chain employs TRBV11-1 and TRBJ2-1; the D gene is possibly TRBD2 (6 bases). V was pared by 6 bases and J by 6 bases, with 18 bases between. Germline V lookup: CDR1 SGHAT, CDR2 FQDESV (reference sequence). The CDR3 has 15 residues. CDR3 protein: CASRHPPAGINEQFF. Written as DNA, the CDR3 is TGTGCCAGCAGACACCCCCCGGCGGGGATCAATGAGCAGTTCTTC. The whole variable domain, filled in from reference TRBV11-1 and TRBJ2-1, reads EAEVAQSPRYKITEKSQAVAFWCDPISGHATLYWYRQILGQGPELLVQFQDESVVDDSQLPKDRFSAERLKGVDSTLKIQPAELGDSAMYLCASRHPPAGINEQFFGPGTRLTVL.

This CDR3 is CASSVIQGFSSYNEQFF. In DNA, the CDR3 is TGTGCCAGCAGTGTCATACAGGGCTTCAGCTCCTACAATGAGCAGTTCTTC. The chain is built from TRBV6-1 and TRBJ2-1; TRBD1 might be the D (6 bases). V gave up 4 bases and J gave up 0 bases, with 16 bases separating them. This CDR3 is built from 17 residues. Germline CDR1 and CDR2: MNHNS and SASEGT.

This clone was picked up a small number of times. The gene calls are TRBV4-2 and TRBJ1-6; TRBD1 matches at 10 bases. This CDR3 spans 15 amino acids. V dropped 4 bases and J dropped 9; count of bases not matched to a gene: 6. Germline CDR1 reads LGHNA; CDR2 reads YNFKEQ. The CDR3 reads CASSPRQGAFSPLHF. As DNA, the CDR3 is TGTGCCAGCAGCCCCCGACAGGGGGCATTTTCACCCCTCCACTTT.

The J gene is TRBJ2-3, the V gene TRBV11-3; 9 bases map to TRBD2. J was trimmed by 3 bases and V by 4 bases; bases with no gene match: 2. Germline V gene lookup returns CDR1 SGHNT and CDR2 YENEEA. The CDR3 sequence is 14 residues long. The CDR3 DNA reads as TGTGCCAGCAGCTCTAGCGGGGATACAGATACGCAGTATTTT. Translating it yields CASSSSGDTDTQYF.

The V gene is TRBV7-9, the J gene TRBJ2-5; TRBD2 agrees at 10 bases. V was clipped by 6 bases and J by 5 bases; unmatched bases: 9. The CDR3 extends over 15 amino acids. The V gene's germline CDR1 is SEHNR and CDR2 FQNEAQ (reference sequence). CDR3 nucleotides: TGTGCCAGCAGTCCCAGCGGGAGGGCCTGGGAGACCCAGTACTTC. Translation gives CASSPSGRAWETQYF.

This chain links TRBV28 with TRBJ2-7; 10 nucleotides agree with TRBD1. Per germline, CDR1 MDHEN and CDR2 SYDVKM. V was pared by 3 bases and J by 2 bases, with 16 bases of the junction left unmatched. This CDR3 region has 19 residues. The CDR3 DNA follows: TGTGCCAGCAGTTTCCGCCCTTGGGACAGGGGTAATAGGACCTACGAGCAGTACTTC. Its protein product is CASSFRPWDRGNRTYEQYF. Looking up the rest from reference TRBV28 and TRBJ2-7 gives the full variable domain: DVKVTQSSRYLVKRTGEKVFLECVQDMDHENMFWYRQDPGLGLRLIYFSYDVKMKEKGDIPEGYSVSREKKERFSLILESASTNQTSMYLCASSFRPWDRGNRTYEQYFGPGTRLTVT.

This chain uses TRBV6-5 with TRBJ1-2; 11 nucleotides line up with TRBD1. V was clipped by 5 bases and J by 5 bases; unmatched bases: 7. CDR3 length equals 15 residues. The germline gives CDR1 MNHEY, CDR2 SVGAGI. CDR3 protein: CASSQRTGGDYGYTF. Written as DNA, the CDR3 is TGTGCCAGCAGTCAGCGGACAGGGGGCGATTATGGCTACACCTTC.

V and J are TRBV28 and TRBJ2-3; possibly TRBD2 for D (5 bases). The CDR3 totals 14 residues. Trimming took 3 bases from V and 0 from J, leaving 7 bases between them. Germline V CDR1 and CDR2: MDHEN, SYDVKM. The chain's CDR3 is CASSFAGSTDTQYF. The CDR3 nucleotides read TGTGCCAGCAGTTTTGCGGGCAGCACAGATACGCAGTATTTT.

The chain combines TRBV29-1 with TRBJ2-3; no firm D call. V was trimmed by 3 bases and J by 3 bases, leaving 13 bases between them. This CDR3 has 14 amino acids. Germline CDR1 is SQVTM and CDR2 is ANQGSEA. The DNA of the CDR3 is TGCAGCGTTGATCTCGCCAGAATTACAGATACGCAGTATTTT. It is translated as CSVDLARITDTQYF.

The chain couples TRBV27 to TRBJ1-1; no clear D. From germline, CDR1 is MNHEY and CDR2 SMNVEV (reference sequence). CDR3 length: 14 amino acids. V was trimmed by 5 bases and J by 11 bases, leaving 21 bases between them. In DNA, the CDR3 is TGTGCCAGCAGTCACGGACCTGGGGAGGGCGCGGCTTTCTTT. It encodes CASSHGPGEGAAFF.

The chain joins TRBV2 to TRBJ2-1; TRBD2 matches at 8 bases. Germline loops: CDR1 SNHLY, CDR2 FYNNEI. The CDR3 has 12 residues. With V trimmed by 1 base and J by 16 bases, 6 bases remained unmatched. CDR3 nucleotide sequence: TGTGCCAGCAGTGAAGGCGGGACTAGTCCTTTCTTC. This translates into CASSEGGTSPFF.

This chain uses TRBV19 with TRBJ2-1; 7 nucleotides line up with TRBD2. This CDR3 is built from 17 residues. From germline, CDR1 is LNHDA and CDR2 SQIVND (reference sequence). J was trimmed by 8 bases and V by 6 bases; bases with no gene match: 19. The CDR3 spells CASRPDPRDYLYHEQFF. The CDR3 DNA follows: TGTGCCAGTAGACCGGATCCCCGGGACTACCTGTACCATGAGCAGTTCTTC.

This clone was detected only a few times. This chain links TRBV18 with TRBJ1-5; weak D call: TRBD1 (6 bases). V was shortened by 2 bases and J by 6 bases, with 14 bases between the two germline ends. The CDR3 has 15 amino acids. Germline CDR1 reads KGHSH; CDR2 reads LQKENI. CDR3 sequence: CASSPSRGATQPQHF. The DNA for the CDR3 is TGTGCCAGCTCACCATCCAGGGGAGCGACTCAGCCCCAGCATTTT.

Only a few counts were recorded for this clone. V and J are TRBV7-9 and TRBJ2-1, with 11 bases aligning to TRBD2. Germline V gene sequence: CDR1 SEHNR, CDR2 FQNEAQ (reference sequence). The CDR3 contains 16 residues. Unmatched junction bases numbered 9, after V lost 4 bases and J lost 7 bases. CDR3 sequence: CASSYVPGLAVNEQFF. In DNA, the CDR3 is TGTGCCAGCAGCTACGTACCGGGACTAGCGGTTAATGAGCAGTTCTTC.